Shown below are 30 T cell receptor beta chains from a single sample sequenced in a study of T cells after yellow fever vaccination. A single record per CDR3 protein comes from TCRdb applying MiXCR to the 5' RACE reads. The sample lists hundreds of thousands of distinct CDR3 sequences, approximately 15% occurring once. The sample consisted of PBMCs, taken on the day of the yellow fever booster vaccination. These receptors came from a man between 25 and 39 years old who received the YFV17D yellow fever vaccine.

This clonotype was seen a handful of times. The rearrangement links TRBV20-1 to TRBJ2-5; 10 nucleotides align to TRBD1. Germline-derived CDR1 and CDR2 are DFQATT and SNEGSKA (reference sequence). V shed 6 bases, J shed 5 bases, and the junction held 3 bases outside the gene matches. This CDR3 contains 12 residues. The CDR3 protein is CSAWTGGETQYF. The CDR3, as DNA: TGCAGTGCGTGGACAGGGGGGGAGACCCAGTACTTC.

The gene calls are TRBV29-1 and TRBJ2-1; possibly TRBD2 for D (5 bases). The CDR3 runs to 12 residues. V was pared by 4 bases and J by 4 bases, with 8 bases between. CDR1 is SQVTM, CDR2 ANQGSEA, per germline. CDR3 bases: TGCAGCGTTGTCGGGGATTACAATGAGCAGTTCTTC. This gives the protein CSVVGDYNEQFF.

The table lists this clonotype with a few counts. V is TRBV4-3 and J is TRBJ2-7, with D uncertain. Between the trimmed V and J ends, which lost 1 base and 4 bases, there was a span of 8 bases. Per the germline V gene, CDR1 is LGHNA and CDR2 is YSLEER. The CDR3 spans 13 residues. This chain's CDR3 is CASSQAARYEQYF. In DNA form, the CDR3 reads TGCGCCAGCAGCCAAGCGGCGCGGTACGAGCAGTACTTC.

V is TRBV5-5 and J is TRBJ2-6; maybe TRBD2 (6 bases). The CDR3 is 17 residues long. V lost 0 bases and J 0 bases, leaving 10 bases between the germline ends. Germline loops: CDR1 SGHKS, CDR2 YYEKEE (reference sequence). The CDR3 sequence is CASSLAPTSSGANVLTF. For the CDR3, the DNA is TGTGCCAGCAGCTTGGCCCCGACTAGCTCTGGGGCCAACGTCCTGACTTTC.

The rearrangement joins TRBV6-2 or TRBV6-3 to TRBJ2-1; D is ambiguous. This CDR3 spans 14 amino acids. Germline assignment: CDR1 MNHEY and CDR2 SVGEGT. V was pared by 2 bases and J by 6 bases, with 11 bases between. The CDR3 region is CASSYNPRGNEQFF. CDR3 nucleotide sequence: TGTGCCAGCAGTTACAACCCCCGAGGCAATGAGCAGTTCTTC.

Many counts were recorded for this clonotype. For the CDR3, the DNA is TGCAGTGCTGAAGGGGGACTAGCGGACATCTACAATGAGCAGTTCTTC. This codes for CSAEGGLADIYNEQFF. This chain links TRBV20-1 with TRBJ2-1; TRBD2 agrees at 11 bases. The CDR3 runs to 16 residues. CDR1 and CDR2 from the germline V gene are DFQATT and SNEGSKA (reference sequence). J lost 3 bases, V lost 5 bases, and 9 bases had no gene match.

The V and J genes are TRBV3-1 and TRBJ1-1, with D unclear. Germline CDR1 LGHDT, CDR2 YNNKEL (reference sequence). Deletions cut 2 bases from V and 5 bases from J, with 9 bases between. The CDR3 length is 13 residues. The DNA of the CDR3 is TGTGCCAGCAGCCAACGGGGTTTAACTGAAGCTTTCTTT. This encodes CASSQRGLTEAFF.

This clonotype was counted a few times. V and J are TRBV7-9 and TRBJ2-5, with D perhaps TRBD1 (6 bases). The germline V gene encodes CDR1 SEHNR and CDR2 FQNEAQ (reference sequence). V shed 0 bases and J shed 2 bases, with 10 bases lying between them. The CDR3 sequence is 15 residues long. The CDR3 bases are TGTGCCAGCAGCTTAGCGGGACACCCACAAGAGACCCAGTACTTC. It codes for CASSLAGHPQETQYF.

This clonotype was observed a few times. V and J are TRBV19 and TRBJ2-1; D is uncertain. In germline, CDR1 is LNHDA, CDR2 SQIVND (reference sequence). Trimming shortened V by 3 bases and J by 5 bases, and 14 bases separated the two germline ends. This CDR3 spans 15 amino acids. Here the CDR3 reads CASSISSTANNEQFF. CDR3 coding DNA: TGTGCCAGTAGTATCAGTTCTACAGCTAACAATGAGCAGTTCTTC.

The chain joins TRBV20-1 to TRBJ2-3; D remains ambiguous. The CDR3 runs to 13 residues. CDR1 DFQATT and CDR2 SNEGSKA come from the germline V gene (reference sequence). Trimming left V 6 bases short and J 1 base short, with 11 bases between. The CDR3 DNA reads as TGCAGTGCCCCGGTTGCTGGCACAGATACGCAGTATTTT. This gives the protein CSAPVAGTDTQYF.

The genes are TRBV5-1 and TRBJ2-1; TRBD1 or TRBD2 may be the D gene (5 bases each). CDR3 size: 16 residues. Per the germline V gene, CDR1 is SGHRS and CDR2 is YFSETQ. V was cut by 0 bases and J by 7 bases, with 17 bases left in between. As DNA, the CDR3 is TGCGCCAGCAGCTTGGTGGGGCCCTCGGGAAGAAATGAGCAGTTCTTC. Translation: CASSLVGPSGRNEQFF.

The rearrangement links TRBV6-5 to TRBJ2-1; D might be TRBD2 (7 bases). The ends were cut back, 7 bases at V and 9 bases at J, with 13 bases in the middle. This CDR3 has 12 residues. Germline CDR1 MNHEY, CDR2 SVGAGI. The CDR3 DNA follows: TGTGCCAGCAAAGGGGCGGGGGCTGAGCAGTTCTTC. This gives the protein CASKGAGAEQFF.

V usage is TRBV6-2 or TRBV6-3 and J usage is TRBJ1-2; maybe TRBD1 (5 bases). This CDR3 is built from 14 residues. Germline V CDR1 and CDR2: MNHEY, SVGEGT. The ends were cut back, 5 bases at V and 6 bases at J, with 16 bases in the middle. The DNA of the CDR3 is TGTGCCAGCAGTCTCCCGGGACGGTGGAATGGCTACACCTTC. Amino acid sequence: CASSLPGRWNGYTF.

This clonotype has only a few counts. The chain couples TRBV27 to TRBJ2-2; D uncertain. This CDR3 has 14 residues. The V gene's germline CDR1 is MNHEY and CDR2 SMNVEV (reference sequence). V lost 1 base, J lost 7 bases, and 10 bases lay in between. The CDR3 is CASSLWYRDGELFF. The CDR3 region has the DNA TGTGCCAGCAGTTTATGGTACCGAGACGGGGAGCTGTTTTTT.

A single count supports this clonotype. CDR3 amino acids: CASSLVVIPGGGEKLFF. In nucleotides, the CDR3 is TGTGCCAGCAGCTTAGTGGTTATTCCAGGGGGCGGAGAAAAACTGTTTTTT. This rearrangement joins TRBV7-9 to TRBJ1-4; 8 nucleotides align to TRBD1. CDR3 length equals 17 residues. CDR1 SEHNR and CDR2 FQNEAQ come from the germline V gene (reference sequence). Trimming took 1 base from V and 8 from J; bases not matched to a gene: 12.

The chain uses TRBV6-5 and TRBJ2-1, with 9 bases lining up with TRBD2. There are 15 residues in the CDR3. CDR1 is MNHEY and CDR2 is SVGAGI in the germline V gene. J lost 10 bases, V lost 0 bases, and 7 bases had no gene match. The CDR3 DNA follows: TGTGCCAGCAGTTACTCGTCTAGCGGGGCACCGGAGCAGTTCTTC. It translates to CASSYSSSGAPEQFF.

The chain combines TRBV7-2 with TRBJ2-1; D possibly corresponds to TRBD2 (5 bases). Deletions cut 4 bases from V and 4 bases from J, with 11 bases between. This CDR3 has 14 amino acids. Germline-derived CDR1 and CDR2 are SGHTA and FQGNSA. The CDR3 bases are TGTGCCAGCAGCTCCAAGACTACATACAATGAGCAGTTCTTC. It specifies CASSSKTTYNEQFF. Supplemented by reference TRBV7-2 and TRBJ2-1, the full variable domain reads GAGVSQSPSNKVTEKGKDVELRCDPISGHTALYWYRQSLGQGLEFLIYFQGNSAPDKSGLPSDRFSAERTGGSVSTLTIQRTQQEDSAVYLCASSSKTTYNEQFFGPGTRLTVL.

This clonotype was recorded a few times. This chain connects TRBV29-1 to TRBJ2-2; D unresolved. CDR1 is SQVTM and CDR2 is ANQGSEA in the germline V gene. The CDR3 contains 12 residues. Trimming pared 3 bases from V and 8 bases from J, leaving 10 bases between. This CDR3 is CSVEGFLGELFF. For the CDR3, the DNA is TGCAGCGTTGAGGGGTTTTTGGGGGAGCTGTTTTTT.

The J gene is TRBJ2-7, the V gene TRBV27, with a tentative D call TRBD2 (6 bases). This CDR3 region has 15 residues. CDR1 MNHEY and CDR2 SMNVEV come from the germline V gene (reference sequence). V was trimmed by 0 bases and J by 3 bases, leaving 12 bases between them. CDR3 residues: CASSLSYGGFYEQYF. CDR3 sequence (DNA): TGTGCCAGCAGTTTATCGTACGGGGGTTTCTACGAGCAGTACTTC.

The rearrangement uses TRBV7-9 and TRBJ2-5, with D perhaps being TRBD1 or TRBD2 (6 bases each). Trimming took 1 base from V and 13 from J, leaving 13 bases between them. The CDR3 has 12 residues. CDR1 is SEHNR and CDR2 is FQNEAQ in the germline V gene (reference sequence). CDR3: CASSLEGGLLYF. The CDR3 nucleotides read TGTGCCAGCAGCTTAGAAGGGGGACTGCTGTACTTC. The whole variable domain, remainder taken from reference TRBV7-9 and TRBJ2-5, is DTGVSQNPRHKITKRGQNVTFRCDPISEHNRLYWYRQTLGQGPEFLTYFQNEAQLEKSRLLSDRFSAERPKGSFSTLEIQRTEQGDSAMYLCASSLEGGLLYFGPGTRLLVL.

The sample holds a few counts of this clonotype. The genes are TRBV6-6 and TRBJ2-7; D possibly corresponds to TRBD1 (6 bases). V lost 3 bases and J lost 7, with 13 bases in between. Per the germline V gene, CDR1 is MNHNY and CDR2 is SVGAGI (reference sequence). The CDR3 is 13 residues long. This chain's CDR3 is CASSYTGNSEQYF. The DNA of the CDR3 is TGTGCCAGCAGTTATACAGGGAATAGTGAGCAGTACTTC.

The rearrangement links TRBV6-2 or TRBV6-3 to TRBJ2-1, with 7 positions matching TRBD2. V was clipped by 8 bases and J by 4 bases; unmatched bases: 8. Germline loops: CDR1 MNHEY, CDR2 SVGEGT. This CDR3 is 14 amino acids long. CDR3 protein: CASRSSGFYNEQFF. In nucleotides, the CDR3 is TGTGCCAGCCGTTCTAGCGGATTTTACAATGAGCAGTTCTTC.

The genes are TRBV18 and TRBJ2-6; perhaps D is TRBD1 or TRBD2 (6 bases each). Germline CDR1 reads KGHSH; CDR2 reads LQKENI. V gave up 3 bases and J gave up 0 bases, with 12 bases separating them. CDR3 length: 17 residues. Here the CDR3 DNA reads TGTGCCAGCTCACCTAGGGGGGCTCGCTCTGGGGCCAACGTCCTGACTTTC. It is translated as CASSPRGARSGANVLTF.

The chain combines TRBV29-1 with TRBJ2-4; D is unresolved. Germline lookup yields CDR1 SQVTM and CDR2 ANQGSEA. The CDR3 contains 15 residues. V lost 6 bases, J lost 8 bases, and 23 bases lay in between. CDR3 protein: CSVTSGHLSSDIQYF. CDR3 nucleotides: TGCAGCGTGACGTCTGGGCACTTGTCTTCGGACATTCAGTACTTC.

This chain's CDR3 is CASSPLAGLQETQYF. CDR3 sequence (DNA): TGCGCCAGCAGCCCATTAGCGGGGCTACAAGAGACCCAGTACTTC. The V gene is TRBV5-1, the J gene TRBJ2-5, with 8 bases identical to TRBD2. The CDR3 has 15 residues. V lost 4 bases and J lost 2; bases outside the gene matches: 7. Looked up from germline, CDR1 is SGHRS and CDR2 is YFSETQ.

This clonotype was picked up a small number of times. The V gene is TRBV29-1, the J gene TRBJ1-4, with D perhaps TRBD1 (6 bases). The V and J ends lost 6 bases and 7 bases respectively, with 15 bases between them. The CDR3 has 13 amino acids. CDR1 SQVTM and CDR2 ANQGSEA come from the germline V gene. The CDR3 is CSVAQGSGEKLFF. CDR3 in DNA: TGCAGCGTAGCTCAGGGGTCGGGTGAAAAACTGTTTTTT.

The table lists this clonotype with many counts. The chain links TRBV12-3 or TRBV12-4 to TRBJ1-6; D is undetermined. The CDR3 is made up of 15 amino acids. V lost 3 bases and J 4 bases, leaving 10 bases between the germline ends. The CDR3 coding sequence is TGTGCCAGCAGTTTTGGTGGCAGTTATAATTCACCCCTCCACTTT. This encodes CASSFGGSYNSPLHF.

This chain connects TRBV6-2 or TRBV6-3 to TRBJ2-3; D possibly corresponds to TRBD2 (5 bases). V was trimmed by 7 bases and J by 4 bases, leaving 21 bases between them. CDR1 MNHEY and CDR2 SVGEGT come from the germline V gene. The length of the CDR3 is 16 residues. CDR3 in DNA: TGTGCCAGCACCAGCGGACCCCACCTTATCCCAGATACGCAGTATTTT. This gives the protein CASTSGPHLIPDTQYF.

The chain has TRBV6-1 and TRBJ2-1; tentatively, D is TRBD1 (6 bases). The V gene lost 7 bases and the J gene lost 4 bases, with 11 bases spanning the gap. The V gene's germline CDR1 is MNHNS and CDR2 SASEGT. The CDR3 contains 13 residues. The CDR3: CASNRDNYNEQFF. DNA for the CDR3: TGTGCCAGCAACCGGGACAATTACAATGAGCAGTTCTTC.

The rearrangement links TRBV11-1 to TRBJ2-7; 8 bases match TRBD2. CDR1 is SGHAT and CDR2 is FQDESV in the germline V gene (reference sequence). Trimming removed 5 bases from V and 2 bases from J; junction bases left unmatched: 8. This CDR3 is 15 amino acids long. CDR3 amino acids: CASSDPTSGAYEQYF. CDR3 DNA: TGTGCCAGCAGCGATCCAACTAGCGGCGCCTACGAGCAGTACTTC.